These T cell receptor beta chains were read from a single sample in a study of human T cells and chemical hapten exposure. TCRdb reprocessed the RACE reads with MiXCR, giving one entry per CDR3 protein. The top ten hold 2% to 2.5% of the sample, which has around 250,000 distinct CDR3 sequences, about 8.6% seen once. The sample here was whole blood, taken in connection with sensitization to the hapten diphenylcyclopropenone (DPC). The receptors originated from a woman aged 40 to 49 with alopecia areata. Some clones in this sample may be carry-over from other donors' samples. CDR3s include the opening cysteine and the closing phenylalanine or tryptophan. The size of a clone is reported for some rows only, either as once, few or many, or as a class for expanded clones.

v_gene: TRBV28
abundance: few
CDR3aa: CASSLWGQGAAGYTF

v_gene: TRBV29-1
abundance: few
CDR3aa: CSTHGAGGVNEQFF

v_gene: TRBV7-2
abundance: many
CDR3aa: CASSLQEGIQYF

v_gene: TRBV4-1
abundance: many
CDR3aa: CASSQDQAGSSVDGYTF

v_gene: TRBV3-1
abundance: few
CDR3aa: CASSQERASGSDEQYF

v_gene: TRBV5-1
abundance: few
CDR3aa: CASSFGGRAWEQYF

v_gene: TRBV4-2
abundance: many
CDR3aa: CASSQELGVGQGVSGNTIYF

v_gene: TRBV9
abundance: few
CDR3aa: CASSVGWTGTHEQYF

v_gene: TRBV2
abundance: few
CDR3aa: CASSVDSGRVPRFF

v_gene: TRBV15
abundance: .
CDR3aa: CATSRGSGNEKLFF

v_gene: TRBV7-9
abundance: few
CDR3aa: CASSFGASGANVLTF

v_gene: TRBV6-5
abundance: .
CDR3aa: CASSYLGQNTGELFF

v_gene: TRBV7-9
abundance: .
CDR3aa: CASSSTGRRSYEQYF

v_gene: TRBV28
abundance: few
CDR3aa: CASSMGQVTDTQYF

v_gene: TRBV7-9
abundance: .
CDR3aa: CASSWGEKETQYF

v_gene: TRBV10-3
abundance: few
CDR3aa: CAISPGTGGGQPQHF

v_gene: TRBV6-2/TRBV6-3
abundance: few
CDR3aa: CASSYSTAAEAFF

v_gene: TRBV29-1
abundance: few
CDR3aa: CSVAFRQGGTEAFF

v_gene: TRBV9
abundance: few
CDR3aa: CASSVDSGSWDEQFF

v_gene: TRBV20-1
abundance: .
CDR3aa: CSAGGGLAPFETQYF

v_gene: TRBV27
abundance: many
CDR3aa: CATRTSIYTGELFF

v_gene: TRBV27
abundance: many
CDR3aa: CASSLKTQYF

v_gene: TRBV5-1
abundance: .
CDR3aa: CASSFLSFTDTQYF

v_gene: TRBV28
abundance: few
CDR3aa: CASTTTDTQYF

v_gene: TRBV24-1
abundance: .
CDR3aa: CATSDLTAGYGYTF

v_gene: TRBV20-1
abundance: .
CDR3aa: CSALAGGPDTGELFF

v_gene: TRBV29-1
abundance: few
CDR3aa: CSAGLAGVVDTQYF